This record concerns one TCR beta chain sequence. The sample is drawn from a study of cytomegalovirus exposure and HLA in healthy donors. Sequencing used immunoSEQ multiplex PCR; TCRdb keeps in-frame clones, though not all of them. The data contain more than 200,000 clones, about 90% of them singletons. The TCR comes from a woman under 40 in good health and CMV-seronegative. Input material: PBMCs.

CDR3 protein: CASSYGIGLSYEQYF. The CDR3 region has the DNA TGTGCCAGCAGTTACGGGATCGGACTATCATACGAGCAGTACTTC. The V gene is TRBV6-6, the J gene TRBJ2-7; D might be TRBD2 (6 bases). V was shortened by 2 bases and J by 4 bases, with 15 bases between the two germline ends. The germline V gene has CDR1 MNHNY and CDR2 SVGAGI (reference sequence). The CDR3 loop spans 15 amino acids.